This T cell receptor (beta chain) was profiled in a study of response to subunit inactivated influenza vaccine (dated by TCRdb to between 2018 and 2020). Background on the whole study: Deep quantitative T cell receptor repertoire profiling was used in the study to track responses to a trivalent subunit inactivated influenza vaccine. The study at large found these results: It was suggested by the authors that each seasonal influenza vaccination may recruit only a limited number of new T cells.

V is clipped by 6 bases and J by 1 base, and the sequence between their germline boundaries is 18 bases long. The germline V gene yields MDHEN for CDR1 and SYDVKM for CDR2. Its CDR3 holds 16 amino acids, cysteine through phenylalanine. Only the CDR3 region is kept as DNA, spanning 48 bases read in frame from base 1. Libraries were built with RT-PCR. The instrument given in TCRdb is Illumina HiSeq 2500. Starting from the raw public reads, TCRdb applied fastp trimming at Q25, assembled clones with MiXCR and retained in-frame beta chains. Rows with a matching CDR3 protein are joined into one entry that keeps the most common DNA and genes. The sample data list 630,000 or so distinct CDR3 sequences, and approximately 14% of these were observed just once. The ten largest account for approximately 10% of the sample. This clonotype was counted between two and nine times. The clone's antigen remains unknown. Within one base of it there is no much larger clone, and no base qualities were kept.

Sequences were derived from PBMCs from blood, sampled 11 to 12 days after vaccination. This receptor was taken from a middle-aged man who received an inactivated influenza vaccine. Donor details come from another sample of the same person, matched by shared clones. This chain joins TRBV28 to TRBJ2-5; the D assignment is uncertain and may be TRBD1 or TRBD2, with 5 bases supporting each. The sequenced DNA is TGTGCCAGCAGACATCCGAGGGGAGCCACCCAAGAGACCCAGTACTTC. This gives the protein CASRHPRGATQETQYF.